Detailed here is one T cell receptor (beta chain). The antigen is not known. It was across several immunoSEQ plates that each subset's genomic DNA was evenly split. Data came from immunoSEQ multiplex PCR; TCRdb stores just in-frame clones and leaves some out. The sample holds 2 million to 2.5 million clones, about 95% seen once. Only CD45RO-negative cells positively selected for CCR7 counted as naive CD8 cells, so terminally differentiated effector memory CD45RA+ cells were excluded. Free of recent acute infections or vaccinations, the donors were healthy HIV-negative adults. Trimming removed 3 bases from V and 0 bases from J, with 9 bases in between. In germline, CDR1 is WNHNN, CDR2 SYGVQD (reference sequence). The CDR3 sequence is 14 residues long. This sample was included in a study of shared clonotypes between healthy human individuals. Whole-study results and caveats: A generally larger estimated richness was seen in naive subsets than in memory subsets. Collection of samples was limited to blood; tissue repertoires likely differ.

The specimen was naive CD8+ T cells sorted from blood. The genes are TRBV10-1 and TRBJ2-7, with a tentative D call TRBD1 (5 bases). This receptor was identified in a young man in good health. Written as DNA, the CDR3 is TGCGCCAGCAGTGATCACAGGAGCTCCTACGAGCAGTACTTC. Translation: CASSDHRSSYEQYF.